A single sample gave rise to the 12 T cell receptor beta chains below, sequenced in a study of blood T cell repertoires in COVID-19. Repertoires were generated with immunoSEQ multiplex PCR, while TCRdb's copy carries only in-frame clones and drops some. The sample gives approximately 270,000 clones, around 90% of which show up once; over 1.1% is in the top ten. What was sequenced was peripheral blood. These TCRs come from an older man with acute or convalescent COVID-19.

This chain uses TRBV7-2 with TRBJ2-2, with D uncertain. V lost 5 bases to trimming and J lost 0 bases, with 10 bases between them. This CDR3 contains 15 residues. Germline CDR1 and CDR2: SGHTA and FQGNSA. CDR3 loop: CASSPGTANTGELFF. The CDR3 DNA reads TGTGCCAGCAGCCCCGGCACAGCGAACACCGGGGAGCTGTTTTTT.

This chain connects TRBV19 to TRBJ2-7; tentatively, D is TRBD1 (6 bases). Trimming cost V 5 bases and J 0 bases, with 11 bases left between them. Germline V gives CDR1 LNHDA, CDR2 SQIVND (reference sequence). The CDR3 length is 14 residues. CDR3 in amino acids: CASSSRDTSYEQYF. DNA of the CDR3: TGTGCCAGTAGTTCTAGGGACACCTCCTACGAGCAGTACTTC.

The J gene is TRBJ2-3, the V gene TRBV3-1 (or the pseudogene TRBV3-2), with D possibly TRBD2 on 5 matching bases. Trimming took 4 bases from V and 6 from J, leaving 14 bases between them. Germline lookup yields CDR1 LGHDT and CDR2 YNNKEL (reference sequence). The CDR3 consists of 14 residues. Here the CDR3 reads CASSRLQRTDTQYF. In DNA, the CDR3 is TGTGCCAGCAGCCGACTACAAAGAACGGATACGCAGTATTTT.

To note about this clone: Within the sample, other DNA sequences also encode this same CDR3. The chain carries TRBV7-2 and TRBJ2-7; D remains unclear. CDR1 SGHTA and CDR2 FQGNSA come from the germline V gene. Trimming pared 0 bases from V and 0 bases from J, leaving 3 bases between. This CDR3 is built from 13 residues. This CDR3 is CASSLASSYEQYF. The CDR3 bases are TGTGCCAGCAGCTTAGCGAGCTCCTACGAGCAGTACTTC.

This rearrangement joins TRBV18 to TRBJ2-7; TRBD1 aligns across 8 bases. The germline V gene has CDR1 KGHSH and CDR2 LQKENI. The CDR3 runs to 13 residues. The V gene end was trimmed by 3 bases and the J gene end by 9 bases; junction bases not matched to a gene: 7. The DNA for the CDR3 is TGTGCCAGCTCACCGGGACAGGCTGAAAGGCAGTACTTC. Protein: CASSPGQAERQYF.

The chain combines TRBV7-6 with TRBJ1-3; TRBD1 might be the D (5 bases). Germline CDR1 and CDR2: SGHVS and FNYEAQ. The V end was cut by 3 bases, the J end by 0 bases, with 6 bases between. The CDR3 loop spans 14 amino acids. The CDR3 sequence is CASSLTVSGNTIYF. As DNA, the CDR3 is TGTGCCAGCAGCTTGACAGTCTCTGGAAACACCATATATTTT. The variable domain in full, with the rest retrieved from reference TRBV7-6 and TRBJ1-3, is GAGVSQSPRYKVTKRGQDVALRCDPISGHVSLYWYRQALGQGPEFLTYFNYEAQQDKSGLPNDRFSAERPEGSISTLTIQRTEQRDSAMYRCASSLTVSGNTIYFGEGSWLTVV.

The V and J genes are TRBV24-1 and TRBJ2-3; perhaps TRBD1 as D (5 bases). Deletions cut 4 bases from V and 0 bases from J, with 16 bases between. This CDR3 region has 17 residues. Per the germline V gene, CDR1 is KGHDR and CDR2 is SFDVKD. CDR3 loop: CATSDPQDPISTDTQYF. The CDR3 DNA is TGTGCCACCAGTGACCCACAGGACCCAATCAGCACAGATACGCAGTATTTT.

The CDR3 loop is CASSDDRVYSNQPQHF. The CDR3 DNA sequence: TGTGCCAGCAGCGACGACAGGGTTTATAGCAATCAGCCCCAGCATTTT. The V gene is TRBV6-2 or TRBV6-3, the J gene TRBJ1-5; 7 bases fit TRBD1. The V gene's germline CDR1 is MNHEY and CDR2 SVGEGT. The CDR3 extends over 16 amino acids. V lost 6 bases to trimming and J lost 0 bases; unmatched junction nucleotides: 8.

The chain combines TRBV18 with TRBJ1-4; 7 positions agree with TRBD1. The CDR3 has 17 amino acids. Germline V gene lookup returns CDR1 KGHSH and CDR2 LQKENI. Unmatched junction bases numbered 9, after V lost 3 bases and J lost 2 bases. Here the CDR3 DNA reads TGTGCCAGCTCACCGACAGGGCCCCCTAGGACTAATGAAAAACTGTTTTTT. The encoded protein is CASSPTGPPRTNEKLFF.

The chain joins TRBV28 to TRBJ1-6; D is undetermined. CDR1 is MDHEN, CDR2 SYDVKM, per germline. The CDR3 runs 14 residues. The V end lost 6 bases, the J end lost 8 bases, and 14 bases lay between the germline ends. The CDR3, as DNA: TGTGCCAGCAGCGGCCAGAGACACCATTCACCCCTCCACTTT. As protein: CASSGQRHHSPLHF.

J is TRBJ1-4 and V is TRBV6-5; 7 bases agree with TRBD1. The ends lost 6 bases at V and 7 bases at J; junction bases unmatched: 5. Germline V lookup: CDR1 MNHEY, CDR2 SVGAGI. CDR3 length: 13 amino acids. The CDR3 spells CASSLQGLEKLFF. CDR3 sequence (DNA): TGTGCCAGCAGCCTACAGGGGCTTGAAAAACTGTTTTTT.

CDR3 in DNA: TGCGCCAGCAGCCAAGAGGCCCACACCGGGGAGCTGTTTTTT. This sequence encodes CASSQEAHTGELFF. This chain links TRBV4-1 with TRBJ2-2; no reliable D call. The CDR3 sequence is 14 residues long. Germline V CDR1 and CDR2: MGHRA, YSYEKL. The germline V and J ends were trimmed by 0 bases and 3 bases, with 5 bases remaining between them.